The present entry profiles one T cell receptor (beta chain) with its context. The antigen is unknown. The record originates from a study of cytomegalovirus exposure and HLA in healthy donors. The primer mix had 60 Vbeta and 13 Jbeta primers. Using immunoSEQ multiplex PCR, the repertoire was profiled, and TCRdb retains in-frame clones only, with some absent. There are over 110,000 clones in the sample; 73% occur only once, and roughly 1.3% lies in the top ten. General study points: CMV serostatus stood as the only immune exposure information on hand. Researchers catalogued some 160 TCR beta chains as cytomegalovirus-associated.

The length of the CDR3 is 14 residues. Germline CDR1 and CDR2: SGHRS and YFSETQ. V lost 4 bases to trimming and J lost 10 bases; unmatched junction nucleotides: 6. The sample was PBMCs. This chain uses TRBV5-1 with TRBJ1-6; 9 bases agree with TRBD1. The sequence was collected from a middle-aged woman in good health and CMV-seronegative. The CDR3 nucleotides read TGCGCCAGCAGCCTAGGACAGGGGCGCTCACCCCTCCACTTT. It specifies CASSLGQGRSPLHF.